This passage covers 17 T cell receptor beta chains from one sample sequenced in a study of shared clonotypes between healthy human individuals. Assay used: immunoSEQ multiplex PCR; TCRdb lists only in-frame clones, some missing. The sample yields over a million clones, around 78% seen once. Sequencing was done on a sample of memory CD4+ T cells from PBMCs. Subset indicated: CD45RA-negative fraction. The source is a man aged 18 to 35 in good health. Some clones in this sample may be carry-over from other donors' samples.

The chain recombines TRBV5-1 with TRBJ2-7; the match to TRBD2 covers 15 bases. V trimming: 4 bases; J trimming: 2 bases; junction bases outside the gene matches: 4. Germline V gives CDR1 SGHRS, CDR2 YFSETQ. The CDR3 spans 16 residues. CDR3 bases: TGCGCCAGCAGCGCGGGACTAGCGGGAGGAACCTACGAGCAGTACTTC. Residues: CASSAGLAGGTYEQYF.

J is TRBJ2-1 and V is TRBV5-8, with TRBD1 matching 8 bases. After removal of 2 bases from V and 12 bases from J, the junction contained 4 bases not matched to a gene. The CDR3 length is 12 residues. Germline V gene data show CDR1 as SGHTS and CDR2 as YDEGEE. The chain's CDR3 is CASSFGQGGQFF. The CDR3 DNA reads TGTGCCAGCAGCTTCGGACAGGGCGGGCAGTTCTTC.

The rearrangement links TRBV5-4 to TRBJ2-1, with 7 bases identical to TRBD2. Per the germline V gene, CDR1 is SGHNT and CDR2 is YYREEE (reference sequence). After removal of 5 bases from V and 8 bases from J, the junction contained 13 bases not matched to a gene. The CDR3 covers 15 residues. Here the CDR3 reads CASSPAGGGGDEQFF. CDR3 DNA: TGTGCCAGCAGTCCCGCTGGCGGGGGTGGGGATGAGCAGTTCTTC.

This chain links TRBV6-1 with TRBJ2-3, with D tentatively TRBD1 or TRBD2 (5 bases each). V was cut by 4 bases and J by 3 bases, with 11 bases left in between. The CDR3 covers 14 residues. From germline, CDR1 is MNHNS and CDR2 SASEGT. The CDR3 sequence is CASSVGWGTDTQYF. The CDR3 DNA follows: TGTGCCAGCAGTGTCGGTTGGGGGACAGATACGCAGTATTTT.

This clone came up a few times. The rearrangement joins TRBV4-1 to TRBJ1-2; 10 bases line up with TRBD1. Per germline, CDR1 MGHRA and CDR2 YSYEKL. CDR3 length: 16 amino acids. The junction had 9 bases not matched to a gene; V was cut back by 3 bases and J by 5 bases. This CDR3 is CASSQGAGQGYYGYTF. The CDR3, as DNA: TGCGCCAGCAGCCAGGGGGCGGGACAGGGGTATTATGGCTACACCTTC.

This clone was observed many times. V and J are TRBV29-1 and TRBJ2-5; 8 nucleotides agree with TRBD2. The CDR3 has 16 residues. Germline assignment: CDR1 SQVTM and CDR2 ANQGSEA. J was trimmed by 0 bases and V by 1 base; bases with no gene match: 7. Here the CDR3 reads CSVEASASGYQETQYF. CDR3 coding DNA: TGCAGCGTTGAAGCCAGTGCTAGCGGGTACCAAGAGACCCAGTACTTC.

The chain uses TRBV2 and TRBJ2-3, with D unclear. The germline CDR1 and CDR2 sequences are SNHLY and FYNNEI. The CDR3 runs 14 residues. Between the trimmed V and J ends, which lost 8 bases and 0 bases, there was a span of 12 bases. The CDR3 region is CASAAASSTDTQYF. The CDR3 DNA is TGTGCCAGCGCGGCGGCCTCTAGCACAGATACGCAGTATTTT. The full variable domain, in which reference TRBV2 and TRBJ2-3 provide the parts outside the CDR3, is EPEVTQTPSHQVTQMGQEVILRCVPISNHLYFYWYRQILGQKVEFLVSFYNNEISEKSEIFDDQFSVERPDGSNFTLKIRSTKLEDSAMYFCASAAASSTDTQYFGPGTRLTVL.

Concerning this clone: Other DNA sequences in the same sample also yield this CDR3. The chain employs TRBV5-1 and TRBJ1-5; D unresolved. The CDR3 spans 13 residues. Trimming left V 0 bases short and J 4 bases short, with 5 bases between. Germline values: CDR1 SGHRS, CDR2 YFSETQ. The CDR3 sequence: CASSLASNQPQHF. In DNA, the CDR3 is TGCGCCAGCAGCTTGGCATCAAATCAGCCCCAGCATTTT.

The chain uses TRBV6-1 and TRBJ1-2; a weak D match, TRBD1 (6 bases). With 5 bases removed from V and 8 bases from J, the gap between germline ends came to 15 bases. Per the germline V gene, CDR1 is MNHNS and CDR2 is SASEGT. This CDR3 is built from 13 residues. CDR3 residues: CASSNLQGYGYTF. The CDR3 DNA reads TGTGCCAGCAGTAATCTACAGGGCTACGGCTACACCTTC.

CDR3 coding DNA: TGTGCCAGCAGTCTACTCCCGGGGTCTCCCAATGAGCAGTTCTTC. Amino acids: CASSLLPGSPNEQFF. The gene calls are TRBV7-2 and TRBJ2-1, with D possibly TRBD2 on 5 matching bases. Germline-derived CDR1 and CDR2 are SGHTA and FQGNSA. V lost 6 bases, J lost 6 bases, and 18 bases lay in between. The CDR3 is 15 residues long.

V is TRBV28 and J is TRBJ2-2; 16 bases fit TRBD2. V gave up 7 bases and J gave up 6 bases; unmatched junction bases: 8. The CDR3 spans 17 residues. Germline V CDR1 and CDR2: MDHEN, SYDVKM. This CDR3 is CASTHLGLAGGAGELFF. Here the CDR3 DNA reads TGTGCCAGCACCCACCTGGGACTAGCGGGAGGGGCCGGGGAGCTGTTTTTT.

The genes are TRBV15 and TRBJ2-5; D is possibly TRBD2 (5 bases). V was cut by 5 bases and J by 2 bases, with 15 bases left in between. This CDR3 has 15 amino acids. The germline CDR1 and CDR2 sequences are LNHNV and YYDKDF (reference sequence). CDR3 nucleotides: TGTGCCACCAGCGGGGAGTACCGGGCGCAAGAGACCCAGTACTTC. It encodes CATSGEYRAQETQYF. Full variable domain (rest looked up from reference TRBV15 and TRBJ2-5): DAMVIQNPRYQVTQFGKPVTLSCSQTLNHNVMYWYQQKSSQAPKLLFHYYDKDFNNEADTPDNFQSRRPNTSFCFLDIRSPGLGDTAMYLCATSGEYRAQETQYFGPGTRLLVL.

This chain connects TRBV7-7 to TRBJ2-1; D may be TRBD2 (7 bases). Germline CDR1 is SSHAT and CDR2 is FNYEAQ (reference sequence). The CDR3 extends over 14 amino acids. V was trimmed by 2 bases and J by 9 bases, leaving 14 bases between them. DNA for the CDR3: TGTGCCAGCAGCTTATGGGCGGGGGCGAGTGAGCAGTTCTTC. Its translation is CASSLWAGASEQFF.

V usage is TRBV7-2 and J usage is TRBJ2-3; TRBD1 matches 7 bases. Trimming at V came to 2 bases and at J to 6 bases, leaving 11 bases not matched to a gene. Germline V gene lookup returns CDR1 SGHTA and CDR2 FQGNSA. The CDR3 has 16 amino acids. The CDR3 DNA sequence: TGTGCCAGCAGCTTAATCAGGGGGACGACCGGGGATACGCAGTATTTT. It specifies CASSLIRGTTGDTQYF. Complete variable domain (other parts from reference TRBV7-2 and TRBJ2-3): GAGVSQSPSNKVTEKGKDVELRCDPISGHTALYWYRQSLGQGLEFLIYFQGNSAPDKSGLPSDRFSAERTGGSVSTLTIQRTQQEDSAVYLCASSLIRGTTGDTQYFGPGTRLTVL.

V gene TRBV27 combines with J gene TRBJ2-2, with TRBD1 identical over 10 bases. J gave up 4 bases and V 5 bases, and 7 bases lay outside the gene matches. The CDR3 consists of 16 residues. CDR1 is MNHEY and CDR2 is SMNVEV in the germline V gene (reference sequence). CDR3 residues: CASSARQGARTGELFF. The CDR3 nucleotides are TGTGCCAGCAGTGCCCGACAGGGGGCCCGCACCGGGGAGCTGTTTTTT.

V gene TRBV6-5 combines with J gene TRBJ2-7; D tentatively reads TRBD1 or TRBD2 (5 bases each). The CDR3 length is 15 residues. The ends were cut back, 7 bases at V and 6 bases at J, with 22 bases in the middle. CDR1 MNHEY and CDR2 SVGAGI come from the germline V gene. CDR3 residues: CASTGPRGRWAEQYF. The CDR3 DNA reads TGTGCCAGCACAGGACCGAGGGGCCGGTGGGCCGAGCAGTACTTC.

The chain is built from TRBV5-1 and TRBJ2-2; 10 bases align to TRBD2. CDR3 length: 17 amino acids. Trimming cost V 1 base and J 5 bases; bases outside gene matches: 8. CDR1 is SGHRS and CDR2 is YFSETQ in the germline V gene. In DNA form, the CDR3 reads TGCGCCAGCAGCTTGAGCCTAGCGGGAGATCGGACCGGGGAGCTGTTTTTT. Its protein is CASSLSLAGDRTGELFF.